This T cell receptor (beta chain) was identified in a study of cytomegalovirus exposure and HLA in healthy donors. Regarding the study as a whole: There were 164 TCR beta chains listed as cytomegalovirus-associated.

Only one count was recorded for this clone. Its target is not known. Assay: immunoSEQ multiplex PCR; the TCRdb copy retains only in-frame clones and omits some. The sample contains some 61,000 clones, 95% to 98% of which appear only once. The V end lost 8 bases, the J end lost 0 bases, and 10 bases lay between the germline ends. Per the germline V gene, CDR1 is SGDLS and CDR2 is YYNGEE. This CDR3 region has 13 residues. The specimen was PBMCs. The rearrangement uses TRBV9 and TRBJ2-3; the D gene is possibly TRBD2 (6 bases). The sequence was obtained from a woman aged 18 to 35 in good health and CMV-seropositive. CDR3 nucleotide sequence: TGTGCCAGTGGGACTGGTAGCACAGATACGCAGTATTTT. This translates into CASGTGSTDTQYF.